What follows are 19 T cell receptor beta chains derived from one specimen sequenced in a study of T cells in Graves' hyperthyroidism and ophthalmopathy. From RNA transcripts, TCR beta CDR3 regions were amplified. First-round RT-PCR with HTBI primers amplified the TCR CDR3 region. TCRdb re-derived calls from the multiplex PCR reads in MiXCR, one entry per CDR3 protein. Of roughly 740,000 distinct CDR3 sequences in the sample, less than 20% were seen once. The sequencing input was blood. The receptors derive from a man between 18 and 29 years old with Graves' hyperthyroidism.

J is TRBJ2-5 and V is TRBV27; D possibly corresponds to TRBD1 (6 bases). V lost 7 bases to trimming and J lost 3 bases, with 21 bases between them. Germline CDR1 MNHEY, CDR2 SMNVEV (reference sequence). The CDR3 is 16 residues long. The CDR3 nucleotides are TGTGCCAGCACGGGGATATGGGGTAGGGGGAAAGAGACCCAGTACTTC. Its protein is CASTGIWGRGKETQYF.

The CDR3 sequence is CASSQAGVYEQYF. The DNA for the CDR3 is TGCGCCAGCAGCCAAGCTGGAGTCTACGAGCAGTACTTC. This rearrangement joins TRBV4-1 to TRBJ2-7; D is uncertain. Germline loops: CDR1 MGHRA, CDR2 YSYEKL. The ends were cut back, 1 base at V and 3 bases at J, with 7 bases in the middle. The CDR3 has 13 amino acids.

The V call is TRBV6-2 or TRBV6-3, the J call TRBJ2-1; D possibly corresponds to TRBD2 (5 bases). CDR3 length: 15 amino acids. V was clipped by 6 bases and J by 3 bases, with 15 bases between them. Per germline, CDR1 MNHEY and CDR2 SVGEGT. CDR3 sequence: CASSTRELSYNEQFF. In DNA form, the CDR3 reads TGTGCCAGCAGCACCCGGGAACTTAGCTACAATGAGCAGTTCTTC.

This clonotype was seen more than once but under ten times. This chain uses TRBV7-2 with TRBJ2-2, with TRBD2 as a possible D gene (5 bases). The V gene's germline CDR1 is SGHTA and CDR2 FQGNSA. The CDR3 is 14 amino acids. Trimming removed 4 bases at V and 0 bases at J, with 6 bases between. The CDR3 DNA follows: TGTGCCAGCAGCTGGCGGGCGAACACCGGGGAGCTGTTTTTT. Its translation is CASSWRANTGELFF.

This clonotype was found a few times. The J gene is TRBJ2-7, the V gene TRBV2; possible D gene TRBD1, 5 bases. Germline V lookup: CDR1 SNHLY, CDR2 FYNNEI. V was trimmed by 7 bases and J by 0 bases, leaving 13 bases between them. This CDR3 has 14 residues. In nucleotides, the CDR3 is TGTGCCAGCATTGGGGCCTGGAGCTCCTACGAGCAGTACTTC. This sequence encodes CASIGAWSSYEQYF.

This clonotype was counted at least ten times. The CDR3 nucleotides read TGTGCCAGCAGTTGGGTGGGAGGGGGAGGTTCTGAGCAGTTCTTC. Its protein product is CASSWVGGGGSEQFF. This chain joins TRBV28 and TRBJ2-1, with a possible D match to TRBD2 (7 bases). Germline CDR1 MDHEN, CDR2 SYDVKM. V gave up 4 bases and J gave up 9 bases, with 19 bases separating them. This CDR3 region has 15 residues.

This rearrangement joins TRBV24-1 to TRBJ1-2; TRBD1 is a possible D gene (6 bases). CDR3 length equals 15 residues. Per germline, CDR1 KGHDR and CDR2 SFDVKD. The V end was cut by 4 bases, the J end by 8 bases, with 19 bases between. The CDR3 bases are TGTGCCACCAGTGACCCGTGGGGGGGGCCACGGGGCTACACCTTC. Translation gives CATSDPWGGPRGYTF.

A single count supports this clonotype. The chain combines TRBV19 with TRBJ1-5; D is possibly TRBD1 (5 bases). The CDR3 has 13 residues. Germline CDR1 is LNHDA and CDR2 is SQIVND (reference sequence). Trimming took off 8 bases at V and 13 bases at J, with 21 bases between the two ends. The DNA of the CDR3 is TGTGCCAGTGGGCCGGGACCGCCAAGGCCACAGCATTTT. Translating gives CASGPGPPRPQHF.

This clonotype was seen just once. The chain joins TRBV15 to TRBJ1-5; 7 bases are shared with TRBD1. The CDR3 spans 14 residues. V lost 3 bases and J lost 6; bases outside the gene matches: 5. Germline V gene sequence: CDR1 LNHNV, CDR2 YYDKDF (reference sequence). In DNA form, the CDR3 reads TGTGCCACCAGCAGCCGACAGGGCCTTCAGCCCCAGCATTTT. It encodes CATSSRQGLQPQHF.

This chain links TRBV7-2 with TRBJ1-2; TRBD1 agrees at 9 bases. J lost 8 bases, V lost 1 base, and 8 bases had no gene match. The CDR3 totals 15 residues. Germline assignment: CDR1 SGHTA and CDR2 FQGNSA. CDR3 bases: TGTGCCAGCAGCTTAGGTGGGACAGGGCTGGAGGGCTACACCTTC. Translation: CASSLGGTGLEGYTF.

This clonotype was seen repeatedly, ten times or more. The chain carries TRBV7-8 and TRBJ2-7, with 12 positions matching TRBD2. The germline V gene encodes CDR1 SGHVS and CDR2 FQNEAQ. The V gene end was trimmed by 6 bases and the J gene end by 2 bases; junction bases not matched to a gene: 5. The CDR3 has 15 amino acids. The CDR3 spells CASSLGLAGTYEQYF. DNA for the CDR3: TGTGCCAGCAGTCTTGGACTAGCGGGGACCTACGAGCAGTACTTC.

Worth noting for this clonotype: A much bigger clone sits one base away, suggesting this may be a read error. J is TRBJ2-5 and V is TRBV6-1; the match to TRBD2 covers 7 bases. The CDR3 is made up of 14 amino acids. Germline V gives CDR1 MNHNS, CDR2 SASEGT. V lost 6 bases to trimming and J lost 9 bases; unmatched junction nucleotides: 13. The CDR3 DNA sequence: TGTGCCAGCAGCTGGGCTAGCGGAGGTGAGGCCCAGTACTTC. It specifies CASSWASGGEAQYF.

J is TRBJ2-1 and V is TRBV10-3, with D possibly being TRBD1 (6 bases). This CDR3 comprises 14 residues. From germline, CDR1 is ENHRY and CDR2 SYGVKD. V was cut by 11 bases and J by 3 bases, with 17 bases left in between. CDR3 in amino acids: CAGSQGNIYNEQFF. The CDR3 DNA reads TGTGCCGGCTCTCAGGGGAATATCTACAATGAGCAGTTCTTC.

This rearrangement joins TRBV5-1 to TRBJ2-3; 8 bases are shared with TRBD2. The length of the CDR3 is 14 residues. Germline-derived CDR1 and CDR2 are SGHRS and YFSETQ. V gave up 4 bases and J gave up 3 bases; unmatched junction bases: 4. CDR3 region: CASSPGGATDTQYF. The DNA of the CDR3 is TGCGCCAGCAGCCCGGGGGGGGCGACAGATACGCAGTATTTT.

V usage is TRBV3-1 and J usage is TRBJ2-4, with a tentative D call TRBD2 (5 bases). From germline, CDR1 is LGHDT and CDR2 YNNKEL (reference sequence). Trimming took off 1 base at V and 0 bases at J, with 10 bases between the two ends. The CDR3 covers 16 residues. CDR3 amino acids: CASSQGRALAKNIQYF. CDR3 bases: TGTGCCAGCAGCCAAGGGCGGGCTCTAGCCAAAAACATTCAGTACTTC.

This clonotype was seen many times. The CDR3 protein is CASTVGQGLNTEAFF. CDR3 sequence (DNA): TGTGCCAGCACCGTTGGACAGGGCCTGAACACTGAAGCTTTCTTT. This chain connects TRBV28 to TRBJ1-1; 8 bases map to TRBD1. This CDR3 is 15 amino acids long. Per germline, CDR1 MDHEN and CDR2 SYDVKM. Losses at the gene ends were 7 bases for V and 0 bases for J; bases not matched to a gene: 7.

This clonotype appeared many times. CDR3 amino acids: CASRRRDRDYEQYF. CDR3 DNA sequence: TGTGCCAGCAGGAGGAGGGACAGGGACTACGAGCAGTACTTC. The chain employs TRBV11-1 and TRBJ2-7, with 9 bases identical to TRBD1. The CDR3 has 14 residues. CDR1 and CDR2 (germline): SGHAT, FQDESV (reference sequence). J lost 3 bases, V lost 6 bases, and 6 bases had no gene match.

This clonotype has just a few counts. V usage is TRBV12-5 and J usage is TRBJ2-5; 8 nucleotides match TRBD1. Germline V gene data show CDR1 as LGHNT and CDR2 as FRNRAP. This CDR3 has 14 residues. Unmatched junction bases numbered 6, after V lost 4 bases and J lost 5 bases. In nucleotides, the CDR3 is TGTGCTAGTGGTTCCGGTTCAGGGGGCGAGACCCAGTACTTC. Encoded protein: CASGSGSGGETQYF.

This clonotype was recorded many times. This sequence joins TRBV5-1 and TRBJ1-5; D unclear. V lost 2 bases, J lost 1 base, and 7 bases lay in between. From germline, CDR1 is SGHRS and CDR2 YFSETQ. The CDR3 consists of 14 residues. The CDR3: CASSLGESNQPQHF. The CDR3 DNA follows: TGCGCCAGCAGCTTAGGCGAGAGCAATCAGCCCCAGCATTTT. Full variable domain (rest looked up from reference TRBV5-1 and TRBJ1-5): KAGVTQTPRYLIKTRGQQVTLSCSPISGHRSVSWYQQTPGQGLQFLFEYFSETQRNKGNFPGRFSGRQFSNSRSEMNVSTLELGDSALYLCASSLGESNQPQHFGDGTRLSIL.